This TCR beta chain emerged from a study of shared clonotypes between healthy human individuals. Sequencing used immunoSEQ multiplex PCR; TCRdb keeps in-frame clones, though not all of them. The sample lists roughly 1 million clones; approximately 72% were seen once. Only Caucasian adults living in Nashville, Tennessee made up the donor group. Points on this clone: Its cognate antigen is unknown.

V was clipped by 6 bases and J by 0 bases, with 15 bases between them. Germline V CDR1 and CDR2: SQVTM, ANQGSEA. The CDR3 totals 15 residues. Findings and caveats of the study: What limited the represented genetic and exposure-history diversity was the small number of donors. Researchers sampled only blood; tissue repertoires likely differ.

The source material was memory CD4+ T cells sorted from blood. The sample's subset: CD45RA-negative fraction. V is TRBV29-1 and J is TRBJ2-1, with D possibly TRBD2 on 6 matching bases. The receptor was isolated from a man younger than 35 in good health. Here the CDR3 reads CSVVGAGRSYNEQFF. In DNA form, the CDR3 reads TGCAGCGTCGTAGGGGCGGGACGCTCCTACAATGAGCAGTTCTTC.